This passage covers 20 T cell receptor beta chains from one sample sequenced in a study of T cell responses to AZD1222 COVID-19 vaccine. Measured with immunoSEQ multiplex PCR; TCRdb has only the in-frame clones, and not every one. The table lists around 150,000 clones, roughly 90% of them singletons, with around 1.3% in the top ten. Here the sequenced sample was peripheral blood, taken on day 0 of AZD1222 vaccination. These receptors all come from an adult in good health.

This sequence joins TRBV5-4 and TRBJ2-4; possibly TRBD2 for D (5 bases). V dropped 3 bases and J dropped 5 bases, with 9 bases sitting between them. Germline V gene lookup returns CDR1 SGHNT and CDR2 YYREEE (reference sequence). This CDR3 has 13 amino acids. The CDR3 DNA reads TGTGCCAGCAGCTCAGGACTGGAAAACATTCAGTACTTC. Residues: CASSSGLENIQYF.

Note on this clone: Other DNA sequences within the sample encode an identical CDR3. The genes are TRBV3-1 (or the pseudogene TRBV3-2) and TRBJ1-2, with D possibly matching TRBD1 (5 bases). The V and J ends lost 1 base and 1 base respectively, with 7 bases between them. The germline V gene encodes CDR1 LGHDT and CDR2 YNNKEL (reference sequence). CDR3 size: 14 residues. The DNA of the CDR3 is TGTGCCAGCAGCCAAGGTGGGGGTAACTATGGCTACACCTTC. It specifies CASSQGGGNYGYTF.

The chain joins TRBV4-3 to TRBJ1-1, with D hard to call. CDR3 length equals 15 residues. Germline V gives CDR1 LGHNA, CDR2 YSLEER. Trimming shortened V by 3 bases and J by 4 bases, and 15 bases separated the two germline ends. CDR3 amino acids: CASSHGPRYGTEAFF. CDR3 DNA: TGCGCCAGCAGCCATGGACCGAGGTACGGCACTGAAGCTTTCTTT.

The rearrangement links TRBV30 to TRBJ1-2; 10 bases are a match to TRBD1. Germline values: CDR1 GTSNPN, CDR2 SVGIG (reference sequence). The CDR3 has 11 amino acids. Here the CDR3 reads CARGTGDGYTF. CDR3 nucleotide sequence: TGTGCTAGGGGGACAGGGGATGGCTACACCTTC.

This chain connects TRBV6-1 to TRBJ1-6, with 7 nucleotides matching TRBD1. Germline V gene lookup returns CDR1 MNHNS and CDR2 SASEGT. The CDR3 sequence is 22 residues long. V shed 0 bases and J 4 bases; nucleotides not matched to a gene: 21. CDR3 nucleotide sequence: TGTGCCAGCAGTGAAGCGGGACAGTTTCCGGGACTCCTTCGACGGTATAATTCACCCCTCCACTTT. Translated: CASSEAGQFPGLLRRYNSPLHF.

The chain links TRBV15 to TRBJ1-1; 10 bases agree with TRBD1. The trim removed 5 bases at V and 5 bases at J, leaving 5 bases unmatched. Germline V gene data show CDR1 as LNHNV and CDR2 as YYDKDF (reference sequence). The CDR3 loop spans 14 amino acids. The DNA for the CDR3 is TGTGCCACCAGCGGAGGGACAGGGGAGACTGAAGCTTTCTTT. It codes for CATSGGTGETEAFF.

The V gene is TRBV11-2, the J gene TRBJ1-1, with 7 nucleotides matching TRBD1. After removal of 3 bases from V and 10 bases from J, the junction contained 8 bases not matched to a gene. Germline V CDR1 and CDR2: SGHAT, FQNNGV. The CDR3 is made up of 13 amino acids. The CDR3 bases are TGTGCCAGCAGCTTTACAGGGGTGGGGGGAGCTTTCTTT. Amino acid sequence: CASSFTGVGGAFF.

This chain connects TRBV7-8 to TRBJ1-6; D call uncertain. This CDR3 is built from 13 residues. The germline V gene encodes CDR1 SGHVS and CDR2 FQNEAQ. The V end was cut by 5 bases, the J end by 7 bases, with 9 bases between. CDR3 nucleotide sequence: TGTGCCAGCAGCCCCCTCTTAAATTCACCCCTCCACTTT. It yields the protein CASSPLLNSPLHF.

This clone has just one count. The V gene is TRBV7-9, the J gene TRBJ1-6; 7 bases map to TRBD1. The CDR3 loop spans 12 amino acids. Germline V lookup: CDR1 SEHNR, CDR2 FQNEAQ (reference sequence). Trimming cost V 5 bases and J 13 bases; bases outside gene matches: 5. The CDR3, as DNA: TGTGCCAGCAGCATCTACAGGGGCCCCCTCCACTTT. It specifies CASSIYRGPLHF.

The chain's CDR3 is CASSFGQGREPQHF. In nucleotides, the CDR3 is TGTGCCAGCAGCTTTGGGCAGGGGAGGGAGCCCCAGCATTTT. The chain uses TRBV7-2 and TRBJ1-5; a possible D gene is TRBD1 (6 bases). Per germline, CDR1 SGHTA and CDR2 FQGNSA. CDR3 length equals 14 residues. Between the trimmed V and J ends, which lost 3 bases and 8 bases, there was a span of 14 bases.

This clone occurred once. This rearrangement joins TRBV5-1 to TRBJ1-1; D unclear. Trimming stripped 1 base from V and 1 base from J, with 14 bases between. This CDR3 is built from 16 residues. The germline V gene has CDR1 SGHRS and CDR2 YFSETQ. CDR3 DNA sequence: TGCGCCAGCAGCTTGCTTTCAGGACGGGCGAACACTGAAGCTTTCTTT. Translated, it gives CASSLLSGRANTEAFF.

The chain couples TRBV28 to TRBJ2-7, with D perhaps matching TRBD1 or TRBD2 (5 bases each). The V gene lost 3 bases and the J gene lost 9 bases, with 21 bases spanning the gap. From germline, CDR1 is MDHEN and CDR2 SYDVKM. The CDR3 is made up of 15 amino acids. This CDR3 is CASSFSGQIPTTQYF. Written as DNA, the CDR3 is TGTGCCAGCAGTTTCTCGGGGCAGATACCTACGACGCAGTACTTC.

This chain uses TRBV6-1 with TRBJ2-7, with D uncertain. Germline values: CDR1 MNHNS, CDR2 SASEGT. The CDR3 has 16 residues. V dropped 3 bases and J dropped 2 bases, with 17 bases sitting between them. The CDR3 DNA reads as TGTGCCAGCAGTGACTGGTTCGTGGGGTCCGCCTACGAGCAGTACTTC. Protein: CASSDWFVGSAYEQYF.

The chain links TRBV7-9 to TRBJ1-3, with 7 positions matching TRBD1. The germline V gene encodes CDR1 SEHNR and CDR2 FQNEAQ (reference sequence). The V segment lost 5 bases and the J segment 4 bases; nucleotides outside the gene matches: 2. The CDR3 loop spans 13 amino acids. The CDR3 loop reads CASSPGGGNTIYF. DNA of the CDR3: TGTGCCAGCAGCCCAGGGGGAGGAAACACCATATATTTT. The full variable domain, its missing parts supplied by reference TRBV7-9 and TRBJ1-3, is DTGVSQNPRHKITKRGQNVTFRCDPISEHNRLYWYRQTLGQGPEFLTYFQNEAQLEKSRLLSDRFSAERPKGSFSTLEIQRTEQGDSAMYLCASSPGGGNTIYFGEGSWLTVV.

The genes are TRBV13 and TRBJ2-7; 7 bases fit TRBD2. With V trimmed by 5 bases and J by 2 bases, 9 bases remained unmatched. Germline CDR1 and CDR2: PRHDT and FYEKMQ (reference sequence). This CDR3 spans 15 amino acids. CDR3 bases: TGTGCCAGCAGCCCCGGGACTATAGGCGCCTACGAGCAGTACTTC. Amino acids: CASSPGTIGAYEQYF. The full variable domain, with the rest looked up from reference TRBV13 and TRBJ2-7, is AAGVIQSPRHLIKEKRETATLKCYPIPRHDTVYWYQQGPGQDPQFLISFYEKMQSDKGSIPDRFSAQQFSDYHSELNMSSLELGDSALYFCASSPGTIGAYEQYFGPGTRLTVT.

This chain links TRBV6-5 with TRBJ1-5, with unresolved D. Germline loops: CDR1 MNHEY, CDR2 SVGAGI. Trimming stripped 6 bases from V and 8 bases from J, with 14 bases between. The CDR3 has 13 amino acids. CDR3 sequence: CASSLDTIKPQHF. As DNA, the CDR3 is TGTGCCAGCAGCCTAGACACGATCAAGCCCCAGCATTTT.

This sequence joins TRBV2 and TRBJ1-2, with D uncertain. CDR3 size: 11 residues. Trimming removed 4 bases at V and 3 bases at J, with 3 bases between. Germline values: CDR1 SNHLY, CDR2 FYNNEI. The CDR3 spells CASSVDYGYTF. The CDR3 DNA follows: TGTGCCAGCAGTGTAGACTATGGCTACACCTTC.

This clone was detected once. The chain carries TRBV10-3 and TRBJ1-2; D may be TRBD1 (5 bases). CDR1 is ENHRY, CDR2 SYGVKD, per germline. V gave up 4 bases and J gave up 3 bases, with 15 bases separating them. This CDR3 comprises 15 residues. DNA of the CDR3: TGTGCCATCAGTGGCGGGACGTCCGGGTACTATGGCTACACCTTC. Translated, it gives CAISGGTSGYYGYTF.

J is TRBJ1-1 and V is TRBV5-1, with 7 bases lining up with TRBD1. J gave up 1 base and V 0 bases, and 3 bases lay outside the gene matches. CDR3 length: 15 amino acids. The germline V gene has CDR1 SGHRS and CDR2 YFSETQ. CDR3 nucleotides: TGCGCCAGCAGCTTGGCCGGGACAGAGAACACTGAAGCTTTCTTT. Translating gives CASSLAGTENTEAFF.

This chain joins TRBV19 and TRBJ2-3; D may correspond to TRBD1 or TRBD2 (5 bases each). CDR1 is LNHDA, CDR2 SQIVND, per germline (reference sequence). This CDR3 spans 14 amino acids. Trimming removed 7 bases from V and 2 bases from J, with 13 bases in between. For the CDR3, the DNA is TGTGCCAGTAAGAGGGGCGGTGCCACAGATACGCAGTATTTT. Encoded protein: CASKRGGATDTQYF.